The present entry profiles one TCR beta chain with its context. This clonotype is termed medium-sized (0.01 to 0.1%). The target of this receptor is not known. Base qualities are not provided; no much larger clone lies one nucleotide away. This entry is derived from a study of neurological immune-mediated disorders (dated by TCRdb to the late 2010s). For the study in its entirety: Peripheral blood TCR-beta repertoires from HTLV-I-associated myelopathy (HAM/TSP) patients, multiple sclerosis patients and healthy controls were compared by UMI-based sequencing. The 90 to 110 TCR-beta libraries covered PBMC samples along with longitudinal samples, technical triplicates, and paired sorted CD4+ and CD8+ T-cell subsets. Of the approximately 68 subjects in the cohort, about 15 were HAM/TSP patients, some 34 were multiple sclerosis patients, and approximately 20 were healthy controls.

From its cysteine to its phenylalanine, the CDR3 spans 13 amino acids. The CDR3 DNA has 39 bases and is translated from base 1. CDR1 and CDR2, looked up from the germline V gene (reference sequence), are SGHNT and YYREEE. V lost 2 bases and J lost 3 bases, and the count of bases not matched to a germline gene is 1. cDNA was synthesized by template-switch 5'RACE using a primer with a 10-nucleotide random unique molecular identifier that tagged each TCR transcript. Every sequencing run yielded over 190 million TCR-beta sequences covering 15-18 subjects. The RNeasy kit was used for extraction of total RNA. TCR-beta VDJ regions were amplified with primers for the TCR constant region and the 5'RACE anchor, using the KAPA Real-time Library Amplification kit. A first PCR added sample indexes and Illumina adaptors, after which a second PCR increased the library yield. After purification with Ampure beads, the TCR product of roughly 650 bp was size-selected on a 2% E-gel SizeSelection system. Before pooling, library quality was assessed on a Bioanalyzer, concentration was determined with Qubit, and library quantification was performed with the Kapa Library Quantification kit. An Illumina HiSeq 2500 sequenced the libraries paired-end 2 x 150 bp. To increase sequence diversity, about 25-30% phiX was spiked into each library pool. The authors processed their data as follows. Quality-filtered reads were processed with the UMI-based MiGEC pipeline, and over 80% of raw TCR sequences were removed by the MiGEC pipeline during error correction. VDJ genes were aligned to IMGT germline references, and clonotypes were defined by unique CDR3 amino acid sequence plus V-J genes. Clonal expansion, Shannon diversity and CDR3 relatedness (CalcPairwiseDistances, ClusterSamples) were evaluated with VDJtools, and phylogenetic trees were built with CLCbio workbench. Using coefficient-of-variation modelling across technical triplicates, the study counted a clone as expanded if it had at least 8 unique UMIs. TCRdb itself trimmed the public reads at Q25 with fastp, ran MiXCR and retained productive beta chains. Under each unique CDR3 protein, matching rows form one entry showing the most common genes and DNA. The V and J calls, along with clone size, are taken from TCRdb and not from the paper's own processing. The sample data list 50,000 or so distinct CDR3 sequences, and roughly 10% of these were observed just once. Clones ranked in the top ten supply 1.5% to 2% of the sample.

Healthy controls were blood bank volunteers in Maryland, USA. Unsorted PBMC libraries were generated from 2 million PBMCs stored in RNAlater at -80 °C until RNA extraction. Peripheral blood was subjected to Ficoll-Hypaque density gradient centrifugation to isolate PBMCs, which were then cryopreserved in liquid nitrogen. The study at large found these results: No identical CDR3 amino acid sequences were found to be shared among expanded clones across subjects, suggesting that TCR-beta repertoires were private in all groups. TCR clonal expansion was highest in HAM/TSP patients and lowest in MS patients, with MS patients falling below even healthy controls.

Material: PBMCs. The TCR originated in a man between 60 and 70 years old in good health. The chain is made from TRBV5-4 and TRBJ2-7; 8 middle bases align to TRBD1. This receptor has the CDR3 CASSLQGVYEQYF. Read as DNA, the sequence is TGTGCCAGCAGCTTACAGGGGGTCTACGAGCAGTACTTC.